The T cell receptor beta chain under discussion was sequenced for a study of blood T cell repertoires in COVID-19. CDR3 length: 13 residues. Trimming took 4 bases from V and 7 from J, leaving 14 bases between them. Germline assignment: CDR1 SEHNR and CDR2 FQNEAQ (reference sequence). Per the original methods: The authors estimated nucleated cell counts from reference gene primer amplification. The data were produced by immunoSEQ multiplex PCR, yet TCRdb's version contains in-frame clones alone and is incomplete. The V and J calls and clone size were taken over from that table, and D and trimming were inferred from the DNA. Of 60,000 or so clones detected, 78% appear once; the ten largest clones hold approximately 4.9%.

The sequenced material came from peripheral blood. The source of this sequence is a human donor in a cohort sampled during active COVID-19. V and J are TRBV7-9 and TRBJ2-7; D might be TRBD2 (6 bases). For the CDR3, the DNA is TGTGCCAGCAGCTCCCGACAGACTAGGGAGCAGTACTTC. It is translated as CASSSRQTREQYF.